The source of this T cell receptor (beta chain) is a study of TIL therapy for anti-PD-1-resistant metastatic lung cancer. This CDR3 is built from 14 residues. Germline lookup yields CDR1 MNHNY and CDR2 SVGAGI (reference sequence). With 0 bases removed from V and 7 bases from J, the gap between germline ends came to 13 bases. Study-wide findings and caveats: The cohort had more treatment-naive, never-smoker and oncogene-addicted patients than typical.

Sequencing used immunoSEQ v3. This table comes from immunoSEQ multiplex PCR, and its TCRdb copy is limited to in-frame clones, with some not included. Of roughly 16,000 clones listed, more than 70% are singletons. Points on this clone: The antigen is undetermined.

Time point defined: pre-treatment sample, taken before nivolumab and TIL therapy. Adults with stage 4 NSCLC were enrolled in a phase I trial. The material was blood, obtained at baseline. The chain recombines TRBV6-6 with TRBJ2-7, with D perhaps TRBD2 (6 bases). The receptor's source is a person aged 25 to 80 with non-small cell lung cancer. The CDR3 is CASSYSTRAGEQYF. The CDR3, as DNA: TGTGCCAGCAGTTACTCTACCAGGGCGGGAGAGCAGTACTTC.